Listed here is a single T cell receptor (beta chain). The entry originates in a study of blood T cell repertoires in COVID-19. Study-level background: From the United States, Italy and Spain came samples of acute and convalescent COVID-19. Nucleic acid was either cDNA or gDNA, and it came from T cells, B-cell-depleted T cells, or PBMCs.

Study processing details: From reference gene primer amplification, estimates of nucleated cell counts were derived. TCRdb keeps only in-frame clones here, not all; method: immunoSEQ multiplex PCR. From that table come the V and J calls and clone size; the DNA was used to work out D and trimming. The sample includes around 56,000 clones, around four fifths of them seen just once. Per germline, CDR1 WNHNN and CDR2 SYGVQD (reference sequence). The V gene lost 8 bases and the J gene lost 2 bases, with 8 bases spanning the gap. The CDR3 is 12 amino acids. The sequence came from a woman between 50 and 59 years old with active or convalescent COVID-19. The sequencing sample was made of peripheral blood. The genes are TRBV10-1 and TRBJ2-3; D gene uncertain. CDR3: CASRDTTDTQYF. The CDR3 nucleotides read TGCGCCAGCCGAGATACCACAGATACGCAGTATTTT.